The subject of this entry is one T cell receptor (beta chain). Which antigen it targets is not known. No base quality values were provided; no much bigger clone lies one nucleotide off. This specimen comes from a study of long-term antiretroviral therapy in people with HIV (dated by TCRdb to 2022 to 2024). Concerning the study at large: The earliest samples were collected approximately a decade before the 2015 WHO recommendation for immediate ART, a period when ART was typically delayed until CD4 counts fell. This retrospective serial study examined whether starting ART and sustained HIV suppression were associated with changes in the composition and diversity of the TRB repertoire in peripheral blood. Test extractions of a monoclonal T-cell line alongside 30 to 35 polyclonal samples showed no cross-contamination during QIAcube processing. From 30 to 35 adults with confirmed HIV infection, the cohort provided 150 to 200 cryopreserved PBMC samples, gathered serially across a mean of approximately six years (range 1-12). Of the roughly 30 participants with HIV, some 12 were female.

The immunoSEQ hsTCRB v3.0 assay was used at survey level resolution to sequence the TRB variable region. A depth of roughly 35,000-55,000 T-cell genomes per sample was targeted for TRB sequencing. TRB libraries were pooled and sequenced on an Illumina MiSeq using a v3 150-cycle kit. Concerning the study's data processing: Repertoire analysis was run in R within a reproducible Nextflow workflow that covered QC, data transformation and analysis. Custom analyses were implemented in LymphoSeq2, an R package for AIRR-Seq data exploration. A few samples yielding fewer than 5000 total TRB sequences were excluded, leaving around 190 analyzed HIV repertoires. Among the roughly 200 retained HIV repertoires, 59 were collected before ART initiation and approximately 130 were collected after ART initiation. Each repertoire was downsampled to 5000 TRB nucleotide sequences, and summary statistics were averaged across 100 downsampling iterations. TRB sequences were retained for analysis only if CDR3 regions of at least seven amino acids were present. Diversity was measured with a Shannon entropy-derived clonality score and the Gini coefficient. Repertoire networks linked the top 5000 CDR3 amino acid sequences whenever two sequences differed by an edit distance of one. GLIPH2 predicted antigen specificity groups and MHC restriction for TRB CDR3 amino acid sequences. CDR3 amino acid sequences were matched against VDJdb and McPAS-TCR to flag known CMV, EBV, HIV or tissue antigen associations. Pre-ART, post-ART and control groups were compared with Wilcoxon signed-rank tests and Holm-Bonferroni correction. TCRdb re-hosts the immuneACCESS table, in-frame sequences only. Its copies lack some clones; in the studies checked, an unresolved V gene accounts for under half of them, and the cause for the rest is not known. The V and J calls and clone size are taken from that table; D and trimming were inferred from the DNA. The sample table contains around 40,000 clones; only one count was recorded for approximately 86% of them. Roughly 5% of the sample is taken by the ten largest.

Results the study describes overall, beyond this receptor: Unsorted PBMC were profiled instead of sorted CD4+ and CD8+ T cells because pre-ART samples had limited cell numbers. No data were available on ART adherence, viral resistance or therapy changes, limiting inferences about post-ART repertoire changes. The samples span the years 2004 to 2017, and the ART regimens used at that time may not be as effective as current regimens. Compared with controls, HIV repertoires had narrower CDR3 length ranges, and the network structure pointed to an antigen-experienced repertoire that shifted only slightly toward naive after ART. Expanded TRB clones identified before ART initiation dominated the repertoire at all time points, although this dominance fluctuated and declined in many PLHIV after ART. Limited PBMC availability meant only the TCR beta chain was sequenced, without alpha chain pairing. ART initiation was associated with a significant increase in TRB diversity, but diversity stayed significantly below transplant donor controls even after long-term ART.

After removal of 3 bases from V and 6 bases from J, the junction retains 4 bases not matched to a gene. The CDR3, cysteine through phenylalanine, is 13 amino acids long. Just the 39-base CDR3 DNA is kept, in frame starting at base 1. CDR1 and CDR2, per the germline V gene, are SGDLS and YYNGEE. To be included, a participant needed at least one PBMC sample from before ART initiation plus at least two post-ART samples. Treatment was received in the United States of America by all participants with HIV. Before DNA extraction, cryopreserved samples of about 0.95-10 million PBMC were thawed and washed. At the time of the earliest PBMC sample, participants with HIV were aged between roughly 20 and 60 years. Per participant, PBMC samples came from 1-4 timepoints prior to ART initiation and 2-8 timepoints following ART initiation, for a median of 7 samples. Serial HIV viral load, CD4+ T-cell count, ART history and demographic data were obtained for every participant. A Qiagen kit on a QIAcube was used to extract genomic DNA from unsorted PBMC, with samples processed in batches of 12.

The sequences come from unsorted PBMCs, collected 0.1 years before starting antiretroviral therapy. The receptor was derived from a woman aged 50 to 65 with HIV. The chain employs TRBV9 and TRBJ1-2; a stretch of 8 junction bases matches TRBD1. The nucleotides are TGTGCCAGCAGCGGTACAGGGGGGAATGGCTACACCTTC. The resulting protein is CASSGTGGNGYTF. Outside the CDR3, residues come from the reference TRBV9 and TRBJ1-2 proteins, so the full variable domain is: DSGVTQTPKHLITATGQRVTLRCSPRSGDLSVYWYQQSLDQGLQFLIQYYNGEERAKGNILERFSAQQFPDLHSELNLSSLELGDSALYFCASSGTGGNGYTFGSGTRLTVV.